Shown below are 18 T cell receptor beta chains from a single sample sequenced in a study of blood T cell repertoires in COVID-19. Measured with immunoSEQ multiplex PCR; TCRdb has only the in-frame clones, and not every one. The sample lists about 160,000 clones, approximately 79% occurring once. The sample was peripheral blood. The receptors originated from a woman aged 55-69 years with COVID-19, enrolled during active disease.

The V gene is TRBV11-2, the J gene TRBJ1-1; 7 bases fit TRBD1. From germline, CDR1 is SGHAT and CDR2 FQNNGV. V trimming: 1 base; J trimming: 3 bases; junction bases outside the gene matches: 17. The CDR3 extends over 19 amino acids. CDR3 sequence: CASSLVAGGVVGPYTEAFF. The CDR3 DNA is TGTGCCAGCAGCTTAGTAGCAGGGGGAGTAGTGGGGCCCTACACTGAAGCTTTCTTT. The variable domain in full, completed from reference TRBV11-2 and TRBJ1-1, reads EAGVAQSPRYKIIEKRQSVAFWCNPISGHATLYWYQQILGQGPKLLIQFQNNGVVDDSQLPKDRFSAERLKGVDSTLKIQPAKLEDSAVYLCASSLVAGGVVGPYTEAFFGQGTRLTVV.

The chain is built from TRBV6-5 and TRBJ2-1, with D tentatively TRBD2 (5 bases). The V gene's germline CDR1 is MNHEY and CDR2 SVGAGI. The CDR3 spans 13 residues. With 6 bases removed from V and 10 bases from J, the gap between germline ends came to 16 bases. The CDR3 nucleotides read TGTGCCAGCAGCGCCCTGCCCGGGAACGAGCAGTTCTTC. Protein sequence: CASSALPGNEQFF.

The CDR3 DNA sequence: TGTGCCAGTAGTATCCTGGCGGGGGGGGCAGATACGCAGTATTTT. Translated: CASSILAGGADTQYF. The gene calls are TRBV19 and TRBJ2-3; 9 bases line up with TRBD2. Per the germline V gene, CDR1 is LNHDA and CDR2 is SQIVND (reference sequence). This CDR3 contains 15 residues. The trim removed 3 bases at V and 4 bases at J, leaving 5 bases unmatched. The full variable domain, with the rest looked up from reference TRBV19 and TRBJ2-3, is DGGITQSPKYLFRKEGQNVTLSCEQNLNHDAMYWYRQDPGQGLRLIYYSQIVNDFQKGDIAEGYSVSREKKESFPLTVTSAQKNPTAFYLCASSILAGGADTQYFGPGTRLTVL.

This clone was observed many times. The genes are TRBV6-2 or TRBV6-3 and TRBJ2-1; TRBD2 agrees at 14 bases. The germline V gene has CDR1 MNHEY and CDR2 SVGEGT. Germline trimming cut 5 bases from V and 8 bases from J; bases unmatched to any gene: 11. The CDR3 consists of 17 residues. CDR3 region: CASSRIRGTSGSYEQFF. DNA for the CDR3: TGTGCCAGCAGTCGTATACGTGGGACTAGCGGGAGTTATGAGCAGTTCTTC.

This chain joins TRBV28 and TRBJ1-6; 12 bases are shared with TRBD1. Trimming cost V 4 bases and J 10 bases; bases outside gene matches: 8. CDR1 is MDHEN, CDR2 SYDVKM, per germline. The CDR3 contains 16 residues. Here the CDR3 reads CASSWGQGAPGSPLHF. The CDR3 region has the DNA TGTGCCAGCAGTTGGGGACAGGGGGCGCCGGGATCACCCCTCCACTTT.

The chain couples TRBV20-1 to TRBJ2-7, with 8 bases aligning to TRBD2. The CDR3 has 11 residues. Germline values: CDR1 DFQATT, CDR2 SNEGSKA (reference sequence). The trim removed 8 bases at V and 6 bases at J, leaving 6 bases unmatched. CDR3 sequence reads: CSTGGPREQYF. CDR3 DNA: TGCAGTACGGGAGGGCCGCGCGAGCAGTACTTC.

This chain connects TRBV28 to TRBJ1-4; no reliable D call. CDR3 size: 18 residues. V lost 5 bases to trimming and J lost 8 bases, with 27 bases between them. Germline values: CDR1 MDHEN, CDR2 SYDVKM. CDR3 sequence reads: CASSPIPGGNRVREKLFF. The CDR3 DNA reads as TGTGCCAGCAGTCCCATTCCGGGAGGCAATAGGGTTAGAGAAAAACTGTTTTTT. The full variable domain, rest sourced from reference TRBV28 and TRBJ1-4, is DVKVTQSSRYLVKRTGEKVFLECVQDMDHENMFWYRQDPGLGLRLIYFSYDVKMKEKGDIPEGYSVSREKKERFSLILESASTNQTSMYLCASSPIPGGNRVREKLFFGSGTQLSVL.

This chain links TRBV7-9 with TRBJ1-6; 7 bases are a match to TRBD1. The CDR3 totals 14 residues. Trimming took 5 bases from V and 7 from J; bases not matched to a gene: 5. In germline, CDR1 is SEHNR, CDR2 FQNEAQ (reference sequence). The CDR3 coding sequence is TGTGCCAGCAGCCAGGACAGGCGGAATTCACCCCTCCACTTT. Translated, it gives CASSQDRRNSPLHF.

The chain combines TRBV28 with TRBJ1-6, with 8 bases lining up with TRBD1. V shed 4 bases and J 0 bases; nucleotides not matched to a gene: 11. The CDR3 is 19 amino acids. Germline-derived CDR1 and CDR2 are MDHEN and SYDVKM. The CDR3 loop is CASSSLDRGYSSYNSPLHF. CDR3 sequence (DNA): TGTGCCAGCAGTTCGCTAGACAGGGGTTATAGCTCCTATAATTCACCCCTCCACTTT.

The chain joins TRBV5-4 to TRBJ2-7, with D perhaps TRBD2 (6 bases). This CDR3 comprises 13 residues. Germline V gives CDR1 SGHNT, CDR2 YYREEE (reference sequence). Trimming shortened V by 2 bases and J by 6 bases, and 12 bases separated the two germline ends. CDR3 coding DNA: TGTGCCAGCAGCTTCATTGCGGGGAGCGAGCAGTACTTC. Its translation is CASSFIAGSEQYF.

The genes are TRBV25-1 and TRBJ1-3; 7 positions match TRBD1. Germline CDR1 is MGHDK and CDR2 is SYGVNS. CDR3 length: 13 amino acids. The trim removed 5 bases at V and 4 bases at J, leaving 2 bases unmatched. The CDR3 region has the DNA TGTGCCAGCAGTAAGGACAGGGGAAACACCATATATTTT. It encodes CASSKDRGNTIYF.

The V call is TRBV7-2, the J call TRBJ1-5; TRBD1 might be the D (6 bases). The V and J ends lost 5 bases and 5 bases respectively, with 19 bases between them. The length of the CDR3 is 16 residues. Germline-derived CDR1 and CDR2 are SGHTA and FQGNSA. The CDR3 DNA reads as TGTGCCAGCAGCCCCGGGACATCGAGATACGATCAGCCCCAGCATTTT. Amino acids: CASSPGTSRYDQPQHF. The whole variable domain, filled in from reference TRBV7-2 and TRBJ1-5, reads GAGVSQSPSNKVTEKGKDVELRCDPISGHTALYWYRQSLGQGLEFLIYFQGNSAPDKSGLPSDRFSAERTGGSVSTLTIQRTQQEDSAVYLCASSPGTSRYDQPQHFGDGTRLSIL.

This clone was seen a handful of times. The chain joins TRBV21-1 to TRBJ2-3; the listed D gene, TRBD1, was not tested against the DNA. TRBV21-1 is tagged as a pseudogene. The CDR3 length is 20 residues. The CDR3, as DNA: TGTGCCAGCCAAAAGGGTAACTGGAAAAAGGACACAGATGTTAGAGATACGCAGTATTTT. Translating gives CASQKGNWKKDTDVRDTQYF.

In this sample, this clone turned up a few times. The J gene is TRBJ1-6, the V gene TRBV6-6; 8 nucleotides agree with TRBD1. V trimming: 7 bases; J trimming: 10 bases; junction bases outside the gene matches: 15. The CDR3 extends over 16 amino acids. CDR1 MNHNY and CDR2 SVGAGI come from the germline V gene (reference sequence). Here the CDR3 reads CASNPSRTGSGSPLHF. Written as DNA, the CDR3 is TGTGCCAGCAACCCGTCCCGGACAGGGTCCGGCTCACCCCTCCACTTT.

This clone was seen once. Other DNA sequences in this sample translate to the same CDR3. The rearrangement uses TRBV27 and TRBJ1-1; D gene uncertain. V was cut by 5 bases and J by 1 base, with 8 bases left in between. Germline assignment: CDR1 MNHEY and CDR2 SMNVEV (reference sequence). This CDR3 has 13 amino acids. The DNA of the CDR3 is TGTGCCAGCAGTCTTCGACAGAACACTGAAGCTTTCTTT. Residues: CASSLRQNTEAFF.

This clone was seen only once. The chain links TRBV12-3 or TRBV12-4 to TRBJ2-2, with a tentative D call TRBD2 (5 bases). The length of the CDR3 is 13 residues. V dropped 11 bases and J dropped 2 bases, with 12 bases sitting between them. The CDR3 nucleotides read TGTGCCGTAGCGTTCCTCAACACCGGGGAGCTGTTTTTT. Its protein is CAVAFLNTGELFF.

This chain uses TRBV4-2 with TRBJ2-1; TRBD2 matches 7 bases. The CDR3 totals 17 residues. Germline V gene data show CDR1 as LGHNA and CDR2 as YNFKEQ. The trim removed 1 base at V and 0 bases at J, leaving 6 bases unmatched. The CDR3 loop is CASSQGASGGSYNEQFF. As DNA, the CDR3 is TGTGCCAGCAGCCAAGGCGCTAGCGGTGGCTCCTACAATGAGCAGTTCTTC.

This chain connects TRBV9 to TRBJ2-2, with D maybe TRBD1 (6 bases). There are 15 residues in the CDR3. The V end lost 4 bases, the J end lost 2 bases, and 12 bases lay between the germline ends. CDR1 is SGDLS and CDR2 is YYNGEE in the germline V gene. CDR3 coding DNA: TGTGCCAGCAGCTTCGGACAGACCAACACCGGGGAGCTGTTTTTT. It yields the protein CASSFGQTNTGELFF.